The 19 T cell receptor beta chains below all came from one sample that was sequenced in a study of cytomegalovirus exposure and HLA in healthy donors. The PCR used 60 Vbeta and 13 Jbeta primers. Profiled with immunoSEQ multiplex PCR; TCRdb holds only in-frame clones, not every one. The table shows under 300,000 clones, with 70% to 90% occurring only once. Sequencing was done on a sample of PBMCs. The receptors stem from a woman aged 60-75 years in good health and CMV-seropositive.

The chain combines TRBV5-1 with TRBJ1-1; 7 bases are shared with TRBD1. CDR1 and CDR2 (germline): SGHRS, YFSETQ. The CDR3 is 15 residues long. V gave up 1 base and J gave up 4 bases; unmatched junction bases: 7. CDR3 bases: TGCGCCAGCAGCTTGCCCGACAGGGAGGCCACTGAAGCTTTCTTT. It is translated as CASSLPDREATEAFF.

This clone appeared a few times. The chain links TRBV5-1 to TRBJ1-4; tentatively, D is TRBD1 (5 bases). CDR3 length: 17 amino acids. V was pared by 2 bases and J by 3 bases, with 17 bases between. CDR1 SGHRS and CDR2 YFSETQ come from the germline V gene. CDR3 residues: CASSFDADSFPNEKLFF. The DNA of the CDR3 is TGCGCCAGCAGCTTCGACGCTGACAGCTTCCCTAATGAAAAACTGTTTTTT. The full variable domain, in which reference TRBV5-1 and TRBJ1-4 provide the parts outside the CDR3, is KAGVTQTPRYLIKTRGQQVTLSCSPISGHRSVSWYQQTPGQGLQFLFEYFSETQRNKGNFPGRFSGRQFSNSRSEMNVSTLELGDSALYLCASSFDADSFPNEKLFFGSGTQLSVL.

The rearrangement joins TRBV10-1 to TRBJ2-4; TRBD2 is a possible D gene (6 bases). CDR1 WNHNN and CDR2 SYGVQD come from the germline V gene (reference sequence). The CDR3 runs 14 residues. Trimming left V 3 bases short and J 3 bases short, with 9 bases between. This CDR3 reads CASSDGGSKNIQYF. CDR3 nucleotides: TGCGCCAGCAGTGATGGAGGGAGCAAAAACATTCAGTACTTC.

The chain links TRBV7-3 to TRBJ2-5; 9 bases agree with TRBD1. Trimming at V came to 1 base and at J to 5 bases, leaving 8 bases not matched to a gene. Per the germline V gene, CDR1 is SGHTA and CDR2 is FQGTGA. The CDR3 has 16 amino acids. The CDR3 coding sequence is TGTGCCAGCAGCTTAATAACGGGACAGGGTCTGGAGACCCAGTACTTC. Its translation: CASSLITGQGLETQYF.

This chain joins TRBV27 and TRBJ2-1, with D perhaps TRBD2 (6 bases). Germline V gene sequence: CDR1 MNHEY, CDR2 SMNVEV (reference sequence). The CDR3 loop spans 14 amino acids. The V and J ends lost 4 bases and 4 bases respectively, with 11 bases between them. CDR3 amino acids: CASSSRDFYNEQFF. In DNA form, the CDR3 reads TGTGCCAGCAGTTCCAGGGACTTTTACAATGAGCAGTTCTTC.

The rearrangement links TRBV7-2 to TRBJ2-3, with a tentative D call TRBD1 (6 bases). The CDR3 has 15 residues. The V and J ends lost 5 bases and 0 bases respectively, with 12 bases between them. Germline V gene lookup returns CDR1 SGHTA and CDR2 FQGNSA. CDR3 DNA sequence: TGTGCCAGCAGCGGCGGACAGCTTAGCACAGATACGCAGTATTTT. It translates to CASSGGQLSTDTQYF.

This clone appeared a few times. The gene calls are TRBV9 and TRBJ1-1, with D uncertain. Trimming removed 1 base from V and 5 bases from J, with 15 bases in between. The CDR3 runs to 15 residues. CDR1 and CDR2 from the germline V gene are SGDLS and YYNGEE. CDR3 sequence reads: CASSVNAATATEAFF. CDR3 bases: TGTGCCAGCAGCGTAAACGCGGCAACTGCAACTGAAGCTTTCTTT.

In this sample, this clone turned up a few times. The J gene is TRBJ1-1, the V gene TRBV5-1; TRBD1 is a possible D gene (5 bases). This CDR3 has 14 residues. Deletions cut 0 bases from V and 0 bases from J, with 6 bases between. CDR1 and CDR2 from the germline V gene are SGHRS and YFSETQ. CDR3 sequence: CASSLDRMNTEAFF. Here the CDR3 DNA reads TGCGCCAGCAGCTTGGACAGGATGAACACTGAAGCTTTCTTT.

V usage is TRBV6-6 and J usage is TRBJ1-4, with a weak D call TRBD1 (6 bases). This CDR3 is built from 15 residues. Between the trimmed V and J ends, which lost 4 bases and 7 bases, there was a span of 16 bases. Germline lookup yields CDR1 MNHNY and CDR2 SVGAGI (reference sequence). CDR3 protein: CASSSSGQWAEKLFF. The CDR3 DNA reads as TGTGCCAGCAGTTCCTCCGGACAGTGGGCTGAAAAACTGTTTTTT.

CDR3 nucleotide sequence: TGTGCCTGGAGTGAGCTAGCGGGAAGAGACGAGCAGTACTTC. It translates to CAWSELAGRDEQYF. This chain connects TRBV30 to TRBJ2-7; 9 bases agree with TRBD2. This CDR3 has 14 residues. Germline-derived CDR1 and CDR2 are GTSNPN and SVGIG (reference sequence). Unmatched junction bases numbered 6, after V lost 1 base and J lost 5 bases.

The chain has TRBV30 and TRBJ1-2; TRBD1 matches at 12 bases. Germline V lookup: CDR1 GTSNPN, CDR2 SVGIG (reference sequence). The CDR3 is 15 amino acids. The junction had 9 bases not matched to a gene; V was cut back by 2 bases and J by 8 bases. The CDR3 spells CAWSLGGQGAIGYTF. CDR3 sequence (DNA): TGTGCCTGGAGTTTAGGGGGACAGGGGGCGATCGGCTACACCTTC.

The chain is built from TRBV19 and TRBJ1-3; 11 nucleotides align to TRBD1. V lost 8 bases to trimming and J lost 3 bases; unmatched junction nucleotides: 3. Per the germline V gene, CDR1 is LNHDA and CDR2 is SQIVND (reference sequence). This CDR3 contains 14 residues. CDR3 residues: CASRTGGVGNTIYF. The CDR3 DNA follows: TGTGCCAGTCGGACAGGGGGCGTTGGAAACACCATATATTTT.

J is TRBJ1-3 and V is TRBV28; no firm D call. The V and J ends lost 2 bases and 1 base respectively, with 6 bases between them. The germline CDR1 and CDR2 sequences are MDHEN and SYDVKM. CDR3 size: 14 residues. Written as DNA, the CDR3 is TGTGCCAGCAGTTTAGTTCATTCTGGAAACACCATATATTTT. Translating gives CASSLVHSGNTIYF.

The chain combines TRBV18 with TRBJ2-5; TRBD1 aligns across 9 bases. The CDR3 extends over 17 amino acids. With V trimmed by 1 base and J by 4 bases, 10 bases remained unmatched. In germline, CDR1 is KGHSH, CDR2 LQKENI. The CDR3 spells CASSPLGGQGQGETQYF. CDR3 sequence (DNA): TGTGCCAGCTCACCACTCGGCGGACAGGGGCAAGGAGAGACCCAGTACTTC.

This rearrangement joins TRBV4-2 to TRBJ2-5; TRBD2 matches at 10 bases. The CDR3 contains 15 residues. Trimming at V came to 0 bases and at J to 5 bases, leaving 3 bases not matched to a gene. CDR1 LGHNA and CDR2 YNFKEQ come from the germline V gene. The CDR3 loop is CASSQDSGRMETQYF. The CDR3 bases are TGTGCCAGCAGCCAAGATAGCGGGAGGATGGAGACCCAGTACTTC.

CDR3 in DNA: TGTGCCAGCAGCGACAGCGCCCTGCCCCAGCATTTT. Translation: CASSDSALPQHF. The chain uses TRBV2 and TRBJ1-5; tentatively, D is TRBD1 (5 bases). V was shortened by 6 bases and J by 9 bases, with 12 bases between the two germline ends. The germline gives CDR1 SNHLY, CDR2 FYNNEI. The CDR3 sequence is 12 residues long.

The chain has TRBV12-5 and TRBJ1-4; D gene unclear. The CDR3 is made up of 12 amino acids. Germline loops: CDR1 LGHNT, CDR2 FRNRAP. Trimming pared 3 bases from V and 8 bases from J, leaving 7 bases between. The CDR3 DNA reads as TGTGCTAGTGGTTTCGGGAGGGAAAAACTGTTTTTT. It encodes CASGFGREKLFF. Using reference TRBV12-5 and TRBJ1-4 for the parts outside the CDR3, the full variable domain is DARVTQTPRHKVTEMGQEVTMRCQPILGHNTVFWYRQTMMQGLELLAYFRNRAPLDDSGMPKDRFSAEMPDATLATLKIQPSEPRDSAVYFCASGFGREKLFFGSGTQLSVL.

CDR3 nucleotide sequence: TGTGCCAGCAGTTTACAAGGCGGGGGGGAGACCCAGTACTTC. This codes for CASSLQGGGETQYF. This chain links TRBV28 with TRBJ2-5, with 8 bases fitting TRBD2. Per the germline V gene, CDR1 is MDHEN and CDR2 is SYDVKM. The V segment lost 2 bases and the J segment 5 bases; nucleotides outside the gene matches: 4. This CDR3 region has 14 residues. Variable domain in full (rest from reference TRBV28 and TRBJ2-5): DVKVTQSSRYLVKRTGEKVFLECVQDMDHENMFWYRQDPGLGLRLIYFSYDVKMKEKGDIPEGYSVSREKKERFSLILESASTNQTSMYLCASSLQGGGETQYFGPGTRLLVL.

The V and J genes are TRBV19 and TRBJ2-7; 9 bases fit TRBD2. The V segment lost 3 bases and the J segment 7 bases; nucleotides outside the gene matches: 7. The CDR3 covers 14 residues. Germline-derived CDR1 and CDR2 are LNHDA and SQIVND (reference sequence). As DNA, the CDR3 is TGTGCCAGTAGTATTGCGGGAGGGCCGGGGGAGCAGTACTTC. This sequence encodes CASSIAGGPGEQYF.